A selection of T cell receptor beta chains follows, all from one sample in a study of control samples from healthy donors and cancer patients. Method: immunoSEQ multiplex PCR; TCRdb's copy keeps in-frame clones and lacks some. The table lists tens of thousands of clones, over 75% of them singletons, with 3% to 4% in the top ten. The sample was blood. The receptors originated from a woman between 45 and 65 years old in good health. The CDR3 runs from the conserved cysteine through the conserved F or W. The D gene is left open where the match is weak. Expanded clones get a size class; other rows say once, few or many, or leave the size out.

j_call d_call clone_size v_call cdr3_nt cdr3_aa
TRBJ1-4 TRBD1 NA TRBV10-3 TGTGCCATCAGGGACCCCGGGACAGCTCCACGTTTT CAIRDPGTAPRF
TRBJ1-1 NA NA TRBV9 TGTGCCAGCAGCGTAGGAGCCGGGACACAGAACACTGAAGCTTTCTTT CASSVGAGTQNTEAFF
TRBJ1-2 TRBD1 NA TRBV6-1 TGTGCCAGCAGTGAAGCGGGGCCAGGGGGGGACGGCTACACCTTC CASSEAGPGGDGYTF
TRBJ2-7 NA NA TRBV11-3 TGTGCCAGCAGCTTATGGTCGGAATCCGAGCAGTACTTC CASSLWSESEQYF
TRBJ2-5 NA NA TRBV7-2 TGTGCCAGCAGCCGGGACTGGGGAGGTGAAGAGACCCAGTACTTC CASSRDWGGEETQYF
TRBJ1-6 NA once TRBV3-1/TRBV3-2 TGTGCCAGCAGCCAATTGGAGGGGCGAGCTTCACCCCTCCACTTT CASSQLEGRASPLHF
TRBJ1-5 TRBD1 NA TRBV28 TGTGCCAGCAGCCTGACAGGGGGCAATCAGCCCCAGCATTTT CASSLTGGNQPQHF
TRBJ1-2 NA NA TRBV7-9 TGTGCCAGCAGCTTATGGGGGGATGGCTACACCTTC CASSLWGDGYTF
TRBJ2-6 NA NA TRBV10-1 TGCGCCAGCAGTGAGCCAACCGGAAGACAGGGAGGACCTGGGGCCAACGTCCTGACTTTC CASSEPTGRQGGPGANVLTF
TRBJ2-2 NA NA TRBV6-4 TGTGCCAGCAGTGTTACCGGCACCGGGGAGCTGTTTTTT CASSVTGTGELFF
TRBJ1-4 NA NA TRBV18 TGTGCCAGCTCACCCCCAGGGCAGGGGAATGAAAAACTGTTTTTT CASSPPGQGNEKLFF
TRBJ2-2 NA NA TRBV5-1 TGCGCCAGCAGCTTAACGCTAGTCGGCACCGGGGAGCTGTTTTTT CASSLTLVGTGELFF
TRBJ1-1 NA once TRBV6-6 TGTGCCAGCAGTTACGGGGCGGCAAGATCGAACACTGAAGCTTTCTTT CASSYGAARSNTEAFF
TRBJ2-2 TRBD2 NA TRBV9 TGTGCCAGCAGCGTGGGGTCTAGCGGGAGTGTCGGGGAGCTGTTTTTT CASSVGSSGSVGELFF
TRBJ2-7 NA NA TRBV7-9 TGTGCCAGCAGCTTAGGATTGGAGGGGCAGTACTTC CASSLGLEGQYF
TRBJ1-3 NA NA TRBV20-1 TGCAGTGCTAGTCGACAAAGGCACTCTGGAAACACCATATATTTT CSASRQRHSGNTIYF
TRBJ2-3 TRBD2 NA TRBV24-1 TGTGCCACCTCGTGGGGGGAGCGGGGGTCAGATACGCAGTATTTT CATSWGERGSDTQYF